This entry concerns a single TCR beta chain. Its antigen remains unidentified. Assay: immunoSEQ multiplex PCR; the TCRdb copy retains only in-frame clones and omits some. The profile covers about 39,000 clones, with about 85% appearing a single time and about 32% taken by the ten largest. The sample belongs to a study of T cells in localized non-small cell lung cancer. Study-level results: Appearance in adjacent lung was seen for a median 57 of the top 100 tumor clones.

V lost 6 bases and J lost 2; bases outside the gene matches: 6. This CDR3 is built from 16 residues. Germline-derived CDR1 and CDR2 are SGHVS and FQNEAQ. Sequences were derived from PBMCs, sampled before any cancer treatment. The V and J genes are TRBV7-8 and TRBJ2-1, with TRBD2 matching over 11 bases. The sequence was obtained from a woman aged 40 to 75 with stage II squamous cell lung carcinoma. CDR3 DNA: TGTGCCAGCAGTTTTAGCGGGAGGGCCACCTACAATGAGCAGTTCTTC. Residues: CASSFSGRATYNEQFF.